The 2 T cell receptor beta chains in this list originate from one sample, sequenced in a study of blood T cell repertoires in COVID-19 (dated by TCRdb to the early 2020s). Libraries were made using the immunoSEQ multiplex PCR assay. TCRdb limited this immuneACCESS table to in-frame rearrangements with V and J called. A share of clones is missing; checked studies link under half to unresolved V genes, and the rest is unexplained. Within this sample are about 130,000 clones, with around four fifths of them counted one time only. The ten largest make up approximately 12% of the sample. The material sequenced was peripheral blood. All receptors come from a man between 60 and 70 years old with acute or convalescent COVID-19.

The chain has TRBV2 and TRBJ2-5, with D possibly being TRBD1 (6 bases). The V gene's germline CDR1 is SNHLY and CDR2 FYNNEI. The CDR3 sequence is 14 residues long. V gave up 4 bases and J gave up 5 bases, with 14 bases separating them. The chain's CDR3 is CASSVRVQGETQYF. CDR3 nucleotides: TGTGCCAGCAGTGTTCGAGTTCAGGGGGAGACCCAGTACTTC.

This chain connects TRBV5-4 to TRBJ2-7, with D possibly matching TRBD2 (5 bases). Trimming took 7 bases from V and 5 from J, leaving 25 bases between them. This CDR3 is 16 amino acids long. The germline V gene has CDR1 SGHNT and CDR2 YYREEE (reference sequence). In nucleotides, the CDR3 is TGTGCCAGCTCCAATCCGGGAACCAGAACCACCAACGAGCAGTACTTC. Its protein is CASSNPGTRTTNEQYF. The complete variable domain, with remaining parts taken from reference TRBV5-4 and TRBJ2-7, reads ETGVTQSPTHLIKTRGQQVTLRCSSQSGHNTVSWYQQALGQGPQFIFQYYREEENGRGNFPPRFSGLQFPNYSSELNVNALELDDSALYLCASSNPGTRTTNEQYFGPGTRLTVT.